The 17 T cell receptor beta chains reported below all come from one sample, sequenced in a study of cytomegalovirus exposure and HLA in healthy donors. Use of 60 Vbeta and 13 Jbeta primers characterized the PCR. Assay: immunoSEQ multiplex PCR; the TCRdb copy retains only in-frame clones and omits some. The sample shows 150,000 to 200,000 clones, roughly 77% of them seen only once. The specimen sequenced was PBMCs. Every receptor here comes from a woman in her forties or fifties in good health and CMV-seronegative.

The V call is TRBV29-1, the J call TRBJ1-4, with a weak D call TRBD1 (5 bases). The CDR3 sequence is 14 residues long. Germline values: CDR1 SQVTM, CDR2 ANQGSEA. The ends were cut back, 2 bases at V and 7 bases at J, with 14 bases in the middle. CDR3 sequence reads: CSVEIPPGGEKLFF. CDR3 DNA sequence: TGCAGCGTTGAAATACCCCCGGGGGGTGAAAAACTGTTTTTT.

J is TRBJ2-3 and V is TRBV4-2; the match to TRBD2 covers 10 bases. V was pared by 0 bases and J by 2 bases, with 11 bases of the junction left unmatched. The CDR3 spans 19 residues. Germline-derived CDR1 and CDR2 are LGHNA and YNFKEQ. In nucleotides, the CDR3 is TGTGCCAGCAGCCAAGATCCTAGCGGGAGCCCCAGACACACAGATACGCAGTATTTT. Amino acid sequence: CASSQDPSGSPRHTDTQYF.

CDR3 sequence (DNA): TGTGCCAGCCTCGCGTTAGCGGGAGGTGGTTACAATGAGCAGTTCTTC. Protein sequence: CASLALAGGGYNEQFF. The chain carries TRBV28 and TRBJ2-1; 10 nucleotides line up with TRBD2. CDR3 length: 16 residues. V lost 8 bases, J lost 4 bases, and 11 bases stayed unmatched. CDR1 is MDHEN, CDR2 SYDVKM, per germline.

This chain uses TRBV29-1 with TRBJ1-5; 8 positions match TRBD1. The CDR3 sequence is 13 residues long. Germline CDR1 reads SQVTM; CDR2 reads ANQGSEA. Trimming at V came to 5 bases and at J to 3 bases, leaving 3 bases not matched to a gene. The CDR3 DNA reads as TGCAGCGTTTGGACAGGGAACAATCAGCCCCAGCATTTT. Its translation: CSVWTGNNQPQHF.

The chain combines TRBV4-2 with TRBJ2-3; 10 bases agree with TRBD1. This CDR3 region has 15 residues. Germline trimming cut 1 base from V and 7 bases from J; bases unmatched to any gene: 5. Looked up from germline, CDR1 is LGHNA and CDR2 is YNFKEQ. The CDR3 region is CASSQGGQGVNTQYF. CDR3 nucleotide sequence: TGTGCCAGCAGCCAAGGCGGACAGGGGGTTAATACGCAGTATTTT.

J is TRBJ2-7 and V is TRBV9; D perhaps matches TRBD1 (6 bases). V dropped 0 bases and J dropped 6 bases, with 19 bases sitting between them. Per the germline V gene, CDR1 is SGDLS and CDR2 is YYNGEE. The CDR3 runs 16 residues. This CDR3 reads CASSVGWGRSQGEQYF. In DNA, the CDR3 is TGTGCCAGCAGCGTAGGGTGGGGGCGCAGCCAGGGCGAGCAGTACTTC.

This chain uses TRBV19 with TRBJ1-5; TRBD1 is a possible D gene (6 bases). Looked up from germline, CDR1 is LNHDA and CDR2 is SQIVND (reference sequence). Between the trimmed V and J ends, which lost 8 bases and 2 bases, there was a span of 10 bases. This CDR3 has 13 amino acids. In nucleotides, the CDR3 is TGTGCCAGTCGGACAGTGGGCAATCAGCCCCAGCATTTT. Residues: CASRTVGNQPQHF.

This chain joins TRBV10-1 and TRBJ2-3, with TRBD2 identical over 8 bases. CDR1 is WNHNN, CDR2 SYGVQD, per germline (reference sequence). Losses at the gene ends were 7 bases for V and 6 bases for J; bases not matched to a gene: 15. This CDR3 is 16 amino acids long. CDR3 in amino acids: CASNGGEIAGSDTQYF. The CDR3 nucleotides are TGCGCCAGCAACGGCGGAGAAATAGCGGGAAGTGATACGCAGTATTTT.

The V gene is TRBV7-9, the J gene TRBJ1-4, with 7 bases identical to TRBD1. Germline V CDR1 and CDR2: SEHNR, FQNEAQ (reference sequence). V shed 5 bases, J shed 15 bases, and the junction held 18 bases outside the gene matches. This CDR3 has 15 amino acids. The CDR3 sequence is CASSLGAGTAPLVFF. The DNA for the CDR3 is TGTGCCAGCAGCCTAGGTGCCGGGACAGCTCCTTTGGTGTTTTTT.

Only a few counts were recorded for this clone. V gene TRBV27 combines with J gene TRBJ2-1; no reliable D call. Germline V CDR1 and CDR2: MNHEY, SMNVEV (reference sequence). The CDR3 runs to 12 residues. The germline V and J ends were trimmed by 6 bases and 4 bases, with 7 bases remaining between them. CDR3 in amino acids: CASRARYNEQFF. CDR3 DNA: TGTGCCAGCAGAGCCCGTTACAATGAGCAGTTCTTC.

This clone was recorded once. The rearrangement uses TRBV19 and TRBJ2-1; 14 bases map to TRBD2. CDR1 is LNHDA and CDR2 is SQIVND in the germline V gene (reference sequence). The CDR3 has 17 amino acids. V was clipped by 6 bases and J by 6 bases; unmatched bases: 10. The CDR3 reads CASRRYPGTSGSNEQFF. CDR3 DNA: TGTGCCAGTAGGCGTTATCCCGGGACTAGCGGGAGCAATGAGCAGTTCTTC.

The chain couples TRBV27 to TRBJ2-7; D possibly corresponds to TRBD2 (6 bases). This CDR3 comprises 12 residues. The germline V gene has CDR1 MNHEY and CDR2 SMNVEV (reference sequence). Trimming stripped 8 bases from V and 3 bases from J, with 11 bases between. The CDR3 loop reads CASSRAGYEQYF. In DNA, the CDR3 is TGTGCCAGCTCTCGAGCGGGCTACGAGCAGTACTTC.

The chain joins TRBV27 to TRBJ2-5; perhaps TRBD2 as D (5 bases). This CDR3 comprises 16 residues. Deletions cut 4 bases from V and 3 bases from J, with 18 bases between. In germline, CDR1 is MNHEY, CDR2 SMNVEV (reference sequence). CDR3 region: CASSSLGLPAEETQYF. The CDR3 DNA reads as TGTGCCAGCAGTTCCCTTGGACTGCCCGCCGAAGAGACCCAGTACTTC.

This sequence joins TRBV30 and TRBJ2-1, with no clear D. V lost 2 bases and J lost 5, with 10 bases in between. CDR1 is GTSNPN and CDR2 is SVGIG in the germline V gene (reference sequence). The CDR3 runs 13 residues. CDR3 sequence reads: CAWSTETHNEQFF. In DNA form, the CDR3 reads TGTGCCTGGAGTACGGAGACCCACAATGAGCAGTTCTTC.

The chain employs TRBV7-9 and TRBJ2-3; 10 bases match TRBD2. The J segment lost 4 bases and the V segment lost 3 bases, leaving 10 bases of the junction unmatched. The CDR3 contains 17 residues. In germline, CDR1 is SEHNR, CDR2 FQNEAQ (reference sequence). The CDR3 is CASSFPITSGMADTQYF. In DNA form, the CDR3 reads TGTGCCAGCAGCTTTCCGATAACTAGCGGGATGGCAGATACGCAGTATTTT. Full variable domain (rest looked up from reference TRBV7-9 and TRBJ2-3): DTGVSQNPRHKITKRGQNVTFRCDPISEHNRLYWYRQTLGQGPEFLTYFQNEAQLEKSRLLSDRFSAERPKGSFSTLEIQRTEQGDSAMYLCASSFPITSGMADTQYFGPGTRLTVL.

The chain employs TRBV6-1 and TRBJ1-1, with D perhaps matching TRBD1 (5 bases). This CDR3 is 16 amino acids long. The V end lost 2 bases, the J end lost 0 bases, and 13 bases lay between the germline ends. The germline V gene has CDR1 MNHNS and CDR2 SASEGT. As DNA, the CDR3 is TGTGCCAGCAGTGAAATGGCAGGGTTGGTGAACACTGAAGCTTTCTTT. Its protein is CASSEMAGLVNTEAFF.

The chain combines TRBV5-7 with TRBJ1-5, with TRBD1 identical over 10 bases. TRBV5-7 is noted as an ORF with a role that remains uncertain. This CDR3 contains 18 residues. After removal of 4 bases from V and 2 bases from J, the junction contained 12 bases not matched to a gene. CDR3 nucleotide sequence: TGTGCCAGCAGCGGAGACAGGGGGCTGGGGTGGGGCAATCAGCCCCAGCATTTT. Amino acids: CASSGDRGLGWGNQPQHF.